This is a list of T cell receptor beta chains from one sample in a study of T cell repertoires in aging, cancer and after chemotherapy. In TCRdb, the multiplex PCR reads were re-called with MiXCR into one record per CDR3 protein. The sample holds about 800 distinct CDR3 sequences; just under 90% are singletons and the top ten take approximately 7%. Sequenced material: blood. The receptor set was obtained from a human donor with a solid tumor. Each CDR3 is given with its conserved first and last residue. The D gene is left open where the match is weak. Where a row states a size, it is once, few, many or the class of an expanded clone; other rows omit it.

d_gene: TRBD1
v_gene: TRBV5-1
j_gene: TRBJ2-1
abundance: few
CDR3aa: CASRDRGLNEQFF
CDR3nt: TGCGCCAGCAGGGACAGGGGACTCAATGAGCAGTTCTTC

d_gene: -
v_gene: TRBV19
j_gene: TRBJ2-1
abundance: -
CDR3aa: CASRDLATYLNEQFF
CDR3nt: TGTGCCAGTAGGGACCTAGCGACCTACCTCAATGAGCAGTTCTTC

d_gene: TRBD1
v_gene: TRBV5-6
j_gene: TRBJ1-2
abundance: -
CDR3aa: CASSFGQGATMGYTF
CDR3nt: TGTGCCAGCAGCTTCGGACAGGGGGCGACTATGGGCTACACCTTC

d_gene: -
v_gene: TRBV7-9
j_gene: TRBJ1-3
abundance: -
CDR3aa: CASSPTPSGNTIYF
CDR3nt: TGTGCCAGCAGCCCAACACCCTCTGGAAACACCATATATTTT

d_gene: TRBD1
v_gene: TRBV5-1
j_gene: TRBJ1-2
abundance: -
CDR3aa: CASSPTTGTGYGYTF
CDR3nt: TGCGCCAGCAGCCCAACCACCGGGACAGGGTATGGCTACACCTTC

d_gene: TRBD1
v_gene: TRBV29-1
j_gene: TRBJ2-1
abundance: -
CDR3aa: CSVEGQGKQFF
CDR3nt: TGCAGCGTTGAGGGACAGGGGAAGCAGTTCTTC

d_gene: -
v_gene: TRBV6-2/TRBV6-3
j_gene: TRBJ2-7
abundance: -
CDR3aa: CASSYLTGTYEQYF
CDR3nt: TGTGCCAGCAGTTATCTCACAGGGACCTACGAGCAGTACTTC

d_gene: -
v_gene: TRBV19
j_gene: TRBJ2-6
abundance: -
CDR3aa: CASASAGTTSGANVLTF
CDR3nt: TGTGCCAGTGCGTCGGCAGGGACCACTTCTGGGGCCAACGTCCTGACTTTC

d_gene: TRBD2
v_gene: TRBV7-2
j_gene: TRBJ2-3
abundance: few
CDR3aa: CASSDSGGWSDTQYF
CDR3nt: TGTGCCAGCAGCGATAGCGGGGGGTGGTCAGATACGCAGTATTTT

d_gene: TRBD2
v_gene: TRBV20-1
j_gene: TRBJ2-1
abundance: -
CDR3aa: CSASRGGSNEQFF
CDR3nt: TGCAGTGCTAGTCGGGGGGGCAGCAATGAGCAGTTCTTC

d_gene: TRBD1
v_gene: TRBV7-2
j_gene: TRBJ2-5
abundance: -
CDR3aa: CASTLGLTGGEGETQYF
CDR3nt: TGTGCCAGCACCTTGGGACTCACAGGGGGCGAGGGGGAGACCCAGTACTTC

d_gene: -
v_gene: TRBV20-1
j_gene: TRBJ1-2
abundance: -
CDR3aa: CSASWFGGYTF
CDR3nt: TGCAGTGCTAGTTGGTTTGGAGGCTACACCTTC

d_gene: -
v_gene: TRBV12-3/TRBV12-4
j_gene: TRBJ1-1
abundance: -
CDR3aa: CASSLARGNTEAFF
CDR3nt: TGTGCCAGCAGTTTGGCCAGGGGTAACACTGAAGCTTTCTTT